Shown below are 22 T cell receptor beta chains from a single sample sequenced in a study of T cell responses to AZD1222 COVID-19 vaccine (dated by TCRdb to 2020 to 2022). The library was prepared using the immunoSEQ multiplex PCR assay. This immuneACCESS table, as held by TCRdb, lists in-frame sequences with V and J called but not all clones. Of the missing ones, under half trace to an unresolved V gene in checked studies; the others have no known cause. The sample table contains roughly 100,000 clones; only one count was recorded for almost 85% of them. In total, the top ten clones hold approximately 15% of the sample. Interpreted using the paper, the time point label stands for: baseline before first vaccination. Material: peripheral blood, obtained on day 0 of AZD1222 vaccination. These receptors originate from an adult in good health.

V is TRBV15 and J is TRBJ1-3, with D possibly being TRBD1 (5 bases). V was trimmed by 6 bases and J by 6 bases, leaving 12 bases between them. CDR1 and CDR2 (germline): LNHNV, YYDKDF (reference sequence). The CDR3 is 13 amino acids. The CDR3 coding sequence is TGTGCCACCAGACAGGTTAACGAAAACACCATATATTTT. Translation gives CATRQVNENTIYF.

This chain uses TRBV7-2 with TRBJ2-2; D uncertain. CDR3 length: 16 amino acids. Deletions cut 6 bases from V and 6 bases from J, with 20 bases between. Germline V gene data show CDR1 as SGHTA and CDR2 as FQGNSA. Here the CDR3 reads CASSPTRIGVSGELFF. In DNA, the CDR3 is TGTGCCAGCAGTCCTACCCGGATTGGTGTTTCCGGGGAGCTGTTTTTT.

The CDR3 is CASSSLSGGLNEQFF. CDR3 sequence (DNA): TGCGCCAGCAGCTCCCTTAGCGGGGGCCTTAATGAGCAGTTCTTC. The chain has TRBV5-1 and TRBJ2-1, with TRBD2 matching over 9 bases. Trimming took 3 bases from V and 7 from J; bases not matched to a gene: 8. CDR3 size: 15 residues. Per the germline V gene, CDR1 is SGHRS and CDR2 is YFSETQ.

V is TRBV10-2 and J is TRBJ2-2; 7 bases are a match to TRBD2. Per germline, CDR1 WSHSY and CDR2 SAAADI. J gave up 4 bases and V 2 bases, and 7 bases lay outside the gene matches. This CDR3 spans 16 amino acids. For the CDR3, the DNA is TGCGCCAGCAGTGAGCCCCTAGCGGATTTCACCGGGGAGCTGTTTTTT. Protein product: CASSEPLADFTGELFF.

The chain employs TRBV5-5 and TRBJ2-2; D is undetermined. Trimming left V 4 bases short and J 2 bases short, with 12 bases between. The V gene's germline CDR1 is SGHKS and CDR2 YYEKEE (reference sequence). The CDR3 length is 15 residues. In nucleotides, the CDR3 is TGTGCCAGCAGCCCTTCCCTCTTCAACACCGGGGAGCTGTTTTTT. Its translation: CASSPSLFNTGELFF.

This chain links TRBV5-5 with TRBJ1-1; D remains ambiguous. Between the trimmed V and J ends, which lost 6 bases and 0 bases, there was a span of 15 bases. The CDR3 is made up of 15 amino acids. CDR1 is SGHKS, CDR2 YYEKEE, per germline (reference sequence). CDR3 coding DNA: TGTGCCAGCATGCCCAGCGGCCTCCTGAACACTGAAGCTTTCTTT. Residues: CASMPSGLLNTEAFF.

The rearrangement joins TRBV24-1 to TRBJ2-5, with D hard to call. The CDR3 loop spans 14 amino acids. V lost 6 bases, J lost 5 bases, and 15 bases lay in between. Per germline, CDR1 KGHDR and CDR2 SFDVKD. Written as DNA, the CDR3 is TGTGCCACCAGTACTAACCTACCAGCGGAGACCCAGTACTTC. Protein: CATSTNLPAETQYF.

The CDR3 nucleotides read TGCGCCAGCAGCCAAGAATGGGGGACTCAGCCCCAGCATTTT. Translated: CASSQEWGTQPQHF. The rearrangement uses TRBV4-3 and TRBJ1-5; possible D gene TRBD1, 5 bases. This CDR3 spans 14 amino acids. V lost 0 bases and J lost 6, with 9 bases in between. Germline lookup yields CDR1 LGHNA and CDR2 YSLEER.

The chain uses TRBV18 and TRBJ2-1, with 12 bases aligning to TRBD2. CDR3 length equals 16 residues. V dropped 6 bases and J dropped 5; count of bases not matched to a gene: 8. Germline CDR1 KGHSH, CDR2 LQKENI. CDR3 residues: CASSLAGLAGNNEQFF. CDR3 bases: TGTGCCAGCTCTCTGGCCGGACTAGCGGGAAACAATGAGCAGTTCTTC. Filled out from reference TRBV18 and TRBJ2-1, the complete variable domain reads NAGVMQNPRHLVRRRGQEARLRCSPMKGHSHVYWYRQLPEEGLKFMVYLQKENIIDESGMPKERFSAEFPKEGPSILRIQQVVRGDSAAYFCASSLAGLAGNNEQFFGPGTRLTVL.

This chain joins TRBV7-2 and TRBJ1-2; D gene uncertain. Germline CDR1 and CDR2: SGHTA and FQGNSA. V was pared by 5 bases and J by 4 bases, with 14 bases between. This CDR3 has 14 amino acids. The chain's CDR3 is CASSPTSNGYGYTF. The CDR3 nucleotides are TGTGCCAGCAGCCCCACCTCCAATGGCTATGGCTACACCTTC.

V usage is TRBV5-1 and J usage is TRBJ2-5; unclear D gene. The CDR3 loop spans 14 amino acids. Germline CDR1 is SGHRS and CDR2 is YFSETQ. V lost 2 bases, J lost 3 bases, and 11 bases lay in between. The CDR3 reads CASSFNRGEETQYF. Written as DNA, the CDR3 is TGCGCCAGCAGCTTTAACCGCGGAGAAGAGACCCAGTACTTC.

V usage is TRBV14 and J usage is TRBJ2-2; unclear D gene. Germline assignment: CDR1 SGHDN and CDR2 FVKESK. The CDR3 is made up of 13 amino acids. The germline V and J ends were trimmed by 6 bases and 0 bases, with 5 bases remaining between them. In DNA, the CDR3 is TGTGCCAGCAGGTCCGCGAACACCGGGGAGCTGTTTTTT. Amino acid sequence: CASRSANTGELFF.

CDR3 in amino acids: CASREGSSYNSPLHF. Written as DNA, the CDR3 is TGTGCCAGCAGGGAGGGTAGCTCCTATAATTCACCCCTCCACTTT. The rearrangement uses TRBV6-5 and TRBJ1-6, with D uncertain. Trimming removed 6 bases from V and 0 bases from J, with 9 bases in between. The CDR3 totals 15 residues. Germline V gene lookup returns CDR1 MNHEY and CDR2 SVGAGI.

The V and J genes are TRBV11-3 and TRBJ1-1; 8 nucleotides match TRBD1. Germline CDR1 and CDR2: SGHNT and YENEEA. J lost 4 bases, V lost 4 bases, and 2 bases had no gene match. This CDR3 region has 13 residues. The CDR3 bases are TGTGCCAGCAGCTCGGACAGGGCCACTGAAGCTTTCTTT. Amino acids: CASSSDRATEAFF.

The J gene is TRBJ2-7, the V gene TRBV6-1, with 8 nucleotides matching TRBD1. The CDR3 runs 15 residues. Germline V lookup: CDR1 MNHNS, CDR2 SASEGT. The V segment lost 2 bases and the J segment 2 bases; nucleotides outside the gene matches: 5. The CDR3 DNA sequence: TGTGCCAGCAGTGAAATTGGACAGGGCCCCTACGAGCAGTACGTC. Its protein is CASSEIGQGPYEQYV.

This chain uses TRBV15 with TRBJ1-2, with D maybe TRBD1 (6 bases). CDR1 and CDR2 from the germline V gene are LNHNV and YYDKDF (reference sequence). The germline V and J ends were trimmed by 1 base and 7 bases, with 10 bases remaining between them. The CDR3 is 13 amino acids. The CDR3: CATSRGGRGGYTF. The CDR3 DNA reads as TGTGCCACCAGCAGAGGGGGCAGGGGTGGCTACACCTTC.

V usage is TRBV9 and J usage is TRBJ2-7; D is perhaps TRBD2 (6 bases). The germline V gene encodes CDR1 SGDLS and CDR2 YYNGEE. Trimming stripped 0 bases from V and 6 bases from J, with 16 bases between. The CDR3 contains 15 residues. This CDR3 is CASSVGGERIAEQYF. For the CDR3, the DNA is TGTGCCAGCAGCGTAGGGGGGGAAAGGATTGCCGAGCAGTACTTC.

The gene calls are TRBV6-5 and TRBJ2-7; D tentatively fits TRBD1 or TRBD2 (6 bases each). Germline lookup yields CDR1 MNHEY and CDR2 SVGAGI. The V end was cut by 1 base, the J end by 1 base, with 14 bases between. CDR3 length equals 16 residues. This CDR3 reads CASSYCGQGTSYEQYV. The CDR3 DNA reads TGTGCCAGCAGTTACTGCGGGCAGGGGACTTCCTACGAGCAGTACGTC.

In nucleotides, the CDR3 is TGCGCCAGCAGCTTCGGGACTAGCGGGAGGATCGAGCAGTACTTC. Protein sequence: CASSFGTSGRIEQYF. The V call is TRBV5-1, the J call TRBJ2-7; 15 nucleotides align to TRBD2. Germline CDR1 is SGHRS and CDR2 is YFSETQ. The CDR3 has 15 amino acids. V dropped 2 bases and J dropped 6; count of bases not matched to a gene: 3.

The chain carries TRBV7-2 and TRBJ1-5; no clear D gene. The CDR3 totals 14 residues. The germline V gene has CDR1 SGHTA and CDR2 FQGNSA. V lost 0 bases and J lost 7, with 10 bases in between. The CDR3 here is CASSLAGFGQPQHF. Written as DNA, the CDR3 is TGTGCCAGCAGCTTAGCAGGGTTTGGACAGCCCCAGCATTTT.

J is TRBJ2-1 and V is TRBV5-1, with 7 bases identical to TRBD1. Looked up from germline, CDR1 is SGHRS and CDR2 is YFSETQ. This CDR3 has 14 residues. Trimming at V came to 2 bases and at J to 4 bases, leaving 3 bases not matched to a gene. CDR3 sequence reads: CASSFEGAYNEQFF. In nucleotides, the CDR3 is TGCGCCAGCAGCTTCGAGGGGGCTTACAATGAGCAGTTCTTC.

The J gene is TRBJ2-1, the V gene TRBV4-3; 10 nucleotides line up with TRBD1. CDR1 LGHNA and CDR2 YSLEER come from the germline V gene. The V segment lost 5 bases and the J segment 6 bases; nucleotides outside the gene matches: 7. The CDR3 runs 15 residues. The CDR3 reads CASSSGQGSGNEQFF. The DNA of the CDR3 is TGCGCCAGCAGCTCGGGACAGGGGTCAGGCAATGAGCAGTTCTTC.